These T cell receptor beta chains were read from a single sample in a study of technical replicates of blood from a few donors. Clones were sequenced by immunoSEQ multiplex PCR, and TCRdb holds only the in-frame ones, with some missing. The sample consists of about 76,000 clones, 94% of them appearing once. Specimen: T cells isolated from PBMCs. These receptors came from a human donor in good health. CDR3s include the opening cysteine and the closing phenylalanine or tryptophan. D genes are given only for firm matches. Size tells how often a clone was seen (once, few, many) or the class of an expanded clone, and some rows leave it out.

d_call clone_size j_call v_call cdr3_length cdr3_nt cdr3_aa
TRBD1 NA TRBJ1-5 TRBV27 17 TGTGCCAGCAGTTTTTTCGGGACAGGGGACCTTAATCAGCCCCAGCATTTT CASSFFGTGDLNQPQHF
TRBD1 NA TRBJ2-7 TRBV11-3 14 TGTGCCAGCAGCCAAGCAGGGGGTCCCTACGAGCAGTACTTC CASSQAGGPYEQYF
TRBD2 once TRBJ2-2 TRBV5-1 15 TGCGCCAGCAGCGAGGCGGGAGATATGACCGGGGAGCTGTTTTTT CASSEAGDMTGELFF
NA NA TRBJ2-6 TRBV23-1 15 TGCGCCGGCGCAGGGGGGACTCCGGGGGCCAACGTCCTGACTTTC CAGAGGTPGANVLTF
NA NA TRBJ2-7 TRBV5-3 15 TGTGCCAGAAGCTTGGGGAGTACCAGGGCCTACGAGCAGTACTTC CARSLGSTRAYEQYF
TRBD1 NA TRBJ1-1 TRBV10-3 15 TGTGCCATCAGGACGGACAGGGGGGGAAACACTGAAGCTTTCTTT CAIRTDRGGNTEAFF
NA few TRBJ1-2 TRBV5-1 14 TGCGCCAGCAGCTTGGGATCGGCGACAGAGGGCTACACCTTC CASSLGSATEGYTF
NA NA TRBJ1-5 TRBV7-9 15 TGTGCCAGCAGCCCCAGCGGAGGGAACCATCAGCCCCAGCATTTT CASSPSGGNHQPQHF
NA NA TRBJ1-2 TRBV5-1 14 TGCGCCAGCAGCTTGGAAGCGTCATTAGATGGCTACACCTTC CASSLEASLDGYTF
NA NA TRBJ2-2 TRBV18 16 TGTGCCAGCTCTCGTGAGGGCAGGGGTAACACCGGGGAGCTGTTTTTT CASSREGRGNTGELFF
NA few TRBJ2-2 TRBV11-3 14 TGTGCCAGCGCCCGAAGGGGGAGATCCGGGGAGCTGTTTTTT CASARRGRSGELFF
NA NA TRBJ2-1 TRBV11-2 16 TGTGCCAGCAGCTTAGTGGGGACTCCTTCCTACAATGAGCAGTTCTTC CASSLVGTPSYNEQFF
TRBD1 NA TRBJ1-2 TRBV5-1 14 TGCGCCAGCAGCTCTTCAGGGGGCCTCTATGGCTACACCTTC CASSSSGGLYGYTF
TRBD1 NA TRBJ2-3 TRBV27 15 TGTGCCAGCAGCCGTTCCGGGACAGGGGGGGATACGCAGTATTTT CASSRSGTGGDTQYF
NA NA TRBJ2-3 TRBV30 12 TGTGCCTGGAGGGGGCTGACAGATACGCAGTATTTT CAWRGLTDTQYF
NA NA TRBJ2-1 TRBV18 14 TGTGCCAGCTCACCATCCGAAGAGGACAATGAGCAGTTCTTC CASSPSEEDNEQFF
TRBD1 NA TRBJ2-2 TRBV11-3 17 TGTGCCAGCAGCTTAATGGCCGGGACAGGGAACACCGGGGAGCTGTTTTTT CASSLMAGTGNTGELFF
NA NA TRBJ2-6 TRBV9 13 TGTGCCAGCTCCTCCTCTGGGGCCAACGTCCTGACTTTC CASSSSGANVLTF
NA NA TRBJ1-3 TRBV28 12 TGTGCCAGCAGTTTGCCTAGAAACACCATATATTTT CASSLPRNTIYF
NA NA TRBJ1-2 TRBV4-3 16 TGCGCCAGCAGCCAAGATTGGCAGGAAGCTAACTATGGCTACACCTTC CASSQDWQEANYGYTF
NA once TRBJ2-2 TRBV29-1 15 TGCAGCGTTGAAGGGCCTGGCGGGAACACCGGGGAGCTGTTTTTT CSVEGPGGNTGELFF
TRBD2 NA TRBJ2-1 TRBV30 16 TGTGCCTGTAATAGCGGGAGGGCCAGGTCCTACAATGAGCAGTTCTTC CACNSGRARSYNEQFF
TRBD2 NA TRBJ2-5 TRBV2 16 TGTGCCAGCAGTGCTGGGACTAGCGGGCTCCAAGAGACCCAGTACTTC CASSAGTSGLQETQYF
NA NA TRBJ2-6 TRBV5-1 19 TGCGCCAGCAGCTTGGCCAGGAGACAGGCTCTCTCTGGGGCCAACGTCCTGACTTTC CASSLARRQALSGANVLTF
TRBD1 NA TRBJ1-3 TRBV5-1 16 TGCGCCAGCAGCATAATGGGACAGGCTGCTGGAAACACCATATATTTT CASSIMGQAAGNTIYF
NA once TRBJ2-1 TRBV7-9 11 TGTGCCAGCAGCTTCGGGAATGAGCAGTTCTTC CASSFGNEQFF
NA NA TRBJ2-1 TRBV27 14 TGTGCCAGCAAATGGGGCAGGGCCGACAATGAGCAGTTCTTC CASKWGRADNEQFF
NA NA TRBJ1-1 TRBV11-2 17 TGTGCCAGCAGCTTAGGTCTAGAATCGGGTTTAGGCACTGAAGCTTTCTTT CASSLGLESGLGTEAFF
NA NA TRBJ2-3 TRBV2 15 TGTGCCAGCGGTGAGAGAATCCCTAGGACAGATACGCAGTATTTT CASGERIPRTDTQYF
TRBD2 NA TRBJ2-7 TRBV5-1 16 TGCGCCAGCAGCCCCGGGGCCCGAGCGGGAGTTAGGGAGCAGTACTTC CASSPGARAGVREQYF
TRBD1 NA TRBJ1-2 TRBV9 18 TGTGCCAGCAGCGGACTCCCCGGGACAGGGGGCTATCCCTATGGCTACACCTTC CASSGLPGTGGYPYGYTF
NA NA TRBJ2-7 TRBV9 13 TGTGCCAGCAGCGTAATCGACTTCGGCGAGCAGTACTTC CASSVIDFGEQYF
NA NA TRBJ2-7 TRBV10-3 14 TGTGCCATCAGTGAGGCAGGTAGCTCCTACGAGCAGTACTTC CAISEAGSSYEQYF
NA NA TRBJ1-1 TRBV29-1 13 TGCAGCGCTCGGCCACGGGGAAACACTGAAGCTTTCTTT CSARPRGNTEAFF
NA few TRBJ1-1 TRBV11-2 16 TGTGCCAGCAGCTTAGGGCCCTTTTCCCTGAACACTGAAGCTTTCTTT CASSLGPFSLNTEAFF
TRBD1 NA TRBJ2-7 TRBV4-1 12 TGCGCCAGCCCGGGACAGGTCTACGAGCAGTACTTC CASPGQVYEQYF
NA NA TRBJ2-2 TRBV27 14 TGTGCCAGCAGTTACCGGGACATCATCGGGGAGCTGTTTTTT CASSYRDIIGELFF
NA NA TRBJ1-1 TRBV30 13 TGTGCCTGGAGTGCGACAAAGAACACTGAAGCTTTCTTT CAWSATKNTEAFF
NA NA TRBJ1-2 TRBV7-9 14 TGTGCCAGCAGCCCTGCTGGGACTGCTATCGGCTACACCTTC CASSPAGTAIGYTF
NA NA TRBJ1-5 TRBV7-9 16 TGTGCCAGCAGCTTAGGAGGATCCCCATTTAATCAGCCCCAGCATTTT CASSLGGSPFNQPQHF
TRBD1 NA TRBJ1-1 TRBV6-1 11 TGTGCCAGCAGTTACAGGGGAAGAGCTTTCTTT CASSYRGRAFF
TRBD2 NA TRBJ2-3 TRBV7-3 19 TGTGCCAGCAGCTACAATAGCGGGAGGGCCGTTTTCGTCCCAGATACGCAGTATTTT CASSYNSGRAVFVPDTQYF
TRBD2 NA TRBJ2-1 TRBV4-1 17 TGCGCCAGCAGCCAGGACTTTACTAGCGGGAGGTCTTGGGAGCAGTTCTTC CASSQDFTSGRSWEQFF
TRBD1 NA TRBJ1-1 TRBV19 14 TGTGCCAGTAGTATTAGGGGGCTGAGGACTGAAGCTTTCTTT CASSIRGLRTEAFF
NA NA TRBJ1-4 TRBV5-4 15 TGTGCCAGCAGCGCCCAGGGTGGGGGGAATGAAAAACTGTTTTTT CASSAQGGGNEKLFF
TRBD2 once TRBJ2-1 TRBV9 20 TGTGCCAGCAGCGTAGAAACAACCACTTCAGGACTAGCGGGCAGCAATGAGCAGTTCTTC CASSVETTTSGLAGSNEQFF
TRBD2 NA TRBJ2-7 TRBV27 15 TGTGCCAGCAGTGTCACTAGCGGGGGCCTCTACGAGCAGTACTTC CASSVTSGGLYEQYF
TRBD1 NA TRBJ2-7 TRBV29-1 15 TGCAGCGTTGAAGAACCGCACAGGGGGCGGTACGAGCAGTACTTC CSVEEPHRGRYEQYF
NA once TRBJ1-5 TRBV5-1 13 TGCGCCAGCAGCTTAACACAGAATCAGCCCCAGCATTTT CASSLTQNQPQHF
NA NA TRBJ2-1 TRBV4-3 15 TGCGCCAGCAGCCTTTTAAATCTAGCGAGAAGTGAGCAGTTCTTC CASSLLNLARSEQFF
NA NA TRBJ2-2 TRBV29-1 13 TGCAGCGCCATTTCTTTTAGCTCCGGGGAGCTGTTTTTT CSAISFSSGELFF
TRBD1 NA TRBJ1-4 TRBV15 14 TGTGCCACCAGCGTAGGGACAGGGGGTGGAAAACTGTTTTTT CATSVGTGGGKLFF
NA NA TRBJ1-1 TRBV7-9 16 TGTGCCAGCAATGTTTTTTCGCGAGACAGAAACCCTGAAGCTTTCTTT CASNVFSRDRNPEAFF